The present T cell receptor beta chain was sequenced within a study of identical twins. Donors uniformly comprised healthy Caucasians. The CDR3 runs 14 residues. Germline lookup yields CDR1 DFQATT and CDR2 SNEGSKA (reference sequence). V was clipped by 5 bases and J by 1 base, with 13 bases between them. A universal primer site arose from template switching, and cDNA bore unique molecular identifiers. TCRdb re-called the 5' RACE reads through MiXCR, storing one row per CDR3 protein. The sample contains about 210,000 distinct CDR3 sequences, less than 9.5% of which appear only once. Sequencing was carried out using memory (CD45RO+) T cells sorted from blood. The sequence came from a woman aged 18 to 35 in good health. The chain is built from TRBV20-1 and TRBJ2-3; D unresolved. CDR3 amino acids: CSAGVTKRTDTQYF. The DNA of the CDR3 is TGCAGTGCTGGGGTAACGAAGCGCACAGATACGCAGTATTTT.